The entry below gives a single TCR beta chain sequence along with its context. Its specificity is unknown. The library targeted TCRbeta and was prepared with unique molecular identifiers. TCRdb re-called the PCR reads with MiXCR, one entry per CDR3 protein. The table shows 550,000 to 600,000 distinct CDR3 sequences, with roughly 24% occurring only once. The data belong to a study of T-cell reconstitution after alpha-beta-depleted transplantation in children. Trimming took off 7 bases at V and 0 bases at J, with 13 bases between the two ends. CDR3 length: 14 amino acids. Broader study findings: Several hundred rapidly expanded clones from non-depleted graft cells reportedly supplied alpha-beta T cells about two months post-transplant. It was surviving recipient T cells and thymic progenitors that gave some patients high TCRbeta diversity at day 60. Once a year had passed after transplant, T-cell counts and diversity came mostly from newly produced T cells.

The receptor was isolated from a boy in the first two years of life who had a stem cell transplant for acute myeloid leukemia, so the T cells may come from the graft donor. The genes are TRBV12-3 or TRBV12-4 and TRBJ2-7; weak D call: TRBD2 (6 bases). The sample in question was PBMCs, mostly from graft donor cells, obtained 360 days after TCRalphabeta/CD19-depleted stem cell transplant. The CDR3 bases are TGTGCCAGCAACGCCGGGACTCCCTCCTACGAGCAGTACTTC. Translation: CASNAGTPSYEQYF.